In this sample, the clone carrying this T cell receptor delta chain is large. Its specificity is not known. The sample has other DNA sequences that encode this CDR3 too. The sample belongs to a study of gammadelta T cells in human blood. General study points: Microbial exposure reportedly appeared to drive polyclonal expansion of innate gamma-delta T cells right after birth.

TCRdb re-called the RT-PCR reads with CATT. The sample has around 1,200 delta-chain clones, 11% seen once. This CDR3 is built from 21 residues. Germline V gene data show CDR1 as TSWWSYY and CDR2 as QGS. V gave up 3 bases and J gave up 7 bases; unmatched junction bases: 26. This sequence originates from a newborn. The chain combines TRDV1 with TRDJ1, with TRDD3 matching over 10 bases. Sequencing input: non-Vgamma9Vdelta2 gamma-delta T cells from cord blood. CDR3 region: CALGEKRGPVLGDPSVGKLIF. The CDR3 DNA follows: TGTGCTCTTGGGGAGAAAAGAGGCCCCGTACTGGGGGATCCTAGCGTAGGTAAACTCATCTTT.